This T cell receptor beta chain stems from a study of radiation and T cells in renal cell carcinoma. Per germline, CDR1 SNHLY and CDR2 FYNNEI. With V trimmed by 5 bases and J by 8 bases, 5 bases remained unmatched. The CDR3 spans 13 residues. Time point described: blood 4 weeks post-SBRT, at nephrectomy. The treatment here: 15 Gy SBRT to primary tumor, nephrectomy 4 weeks later. Using immunoSEQ multiplex PCR, the repertoire was profiled, and TCRdb retains in-frame clones only, with some absent. The sample holds about 74,000 clones; roughly nine tenths are singletons and the top ten take around 6%. The chain joins TRBV2 to TRBJ1-4; 7 bases are shared with TRBD1. Material: blood, obtained from a patient whose treatment included radiotherapy and nephrectomy. The receptor was derived from a woman in her sixties or seventies with renal cell carcinoma. The CDR3 here is CASSPPRGEKLFF. The CDR3 nucleotides read TGTGCCAGCAGTCCCCCCAGGGGGGAAAAACTGTTTTTT.